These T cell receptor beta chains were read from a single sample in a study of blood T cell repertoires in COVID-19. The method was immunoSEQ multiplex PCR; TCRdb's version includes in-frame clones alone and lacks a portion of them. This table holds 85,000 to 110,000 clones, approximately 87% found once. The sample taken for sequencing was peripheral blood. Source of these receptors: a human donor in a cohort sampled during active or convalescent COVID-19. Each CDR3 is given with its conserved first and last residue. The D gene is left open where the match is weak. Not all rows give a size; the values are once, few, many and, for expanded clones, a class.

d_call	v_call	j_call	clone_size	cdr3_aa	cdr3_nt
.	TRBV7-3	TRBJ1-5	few	CASSSHGGAGQPQHF	TGTGCCAGCAGCTCCCATGGGGGCGCAGGGCAGCCCCAGCATTTT
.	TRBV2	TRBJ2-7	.	CASSVLGQGGYEQYF	TGTGCCAGCAGTGTTCTGGGTCAAGGGGGCTACGAGCAGTACTTC
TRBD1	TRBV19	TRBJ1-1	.	CASSIARGDTEAFF	TGTGCCAGTAGTATCGCCAGGGGGGACACTGAAGCTTTCTTT
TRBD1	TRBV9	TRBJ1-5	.	CASSLGTGGNQPQHF	TGTGCCAGCAGCCTCGGGACAGGGGGCAATCAGCCCCAGCATTTT
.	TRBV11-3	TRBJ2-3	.	CASSLRSGSSTDTQYF	TGTGCCAGCAGCTTACGTAGCGGATCTAGCACAGATACGCAGTATTTT
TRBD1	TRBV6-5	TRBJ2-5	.	CASSWGQGAQETQYF	TGTGCCAGCAGTTGGGGACAGGGGGCACAAGAGACCCAGTACTTC
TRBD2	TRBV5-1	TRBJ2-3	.	CASSPPQRELTDTQYF	TGCGCCAGCAGCCCCCCCCAGCGGGAGCTCACAGATACGCAGTATTTT
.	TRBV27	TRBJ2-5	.	CASSTGSWSKETQYF	TGTGCCAGCTCCACAGGGAGCTGGTCTAAAGAGACCCAGTACTTC
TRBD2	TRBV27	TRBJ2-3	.	CASSRRGATTDTQYF	TGTGCCAGCAGTCGGCGGGGGGCGACCACAGATACGCAGTATTTT
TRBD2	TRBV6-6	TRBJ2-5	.	CASSWRGGRLETQYF	TGTGCCAGCAGTTGGCGCGGGGGGCGTTTGGAGACCCAGTACTTC
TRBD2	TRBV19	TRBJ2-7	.	CASSIGPLTSGQTYEQYF	TGTGCCAGTAGTATAGGCCCCCTGACTAGCGGGCAAACCTACGAGCAGTACTTC
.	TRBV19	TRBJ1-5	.	CASSIPRSRSQPQHF	TGTGCCAGTAGTATCCCAAGATCAAGGAGTCAGCCCCAGCATTTT
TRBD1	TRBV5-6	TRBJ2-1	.	CASSLGVQGINEQFF	TGTGCCAGCAGCTTGGGGGTACAGGGGATTAATGAGCAGTTCTTC
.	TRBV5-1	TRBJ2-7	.	CASSLGVQAGEQYF	TGCGCCAGCAGCTTGGGGGTCCAAGCGGGCGAGCAGTACTTC
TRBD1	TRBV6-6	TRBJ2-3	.	CASNTGTGGSDTQYF	TGTGCCAGCAACACCGGGACAGGGGGATCGGATACGCAGTATTTT
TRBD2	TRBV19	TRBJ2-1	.	CASSIAAGEHNEQFF	TGTGCCAGTAGTATAGCAGCGGGGGAGCACAATGAGCAGTTCTTC